These 24 T cell receptor beta chains were all obtained from the same sample, sequenced in a study of radiation and T cells in renal cell carcinoma. Time point defined: blood 2 weeks post-SBRT. The treatment: 15 Gy SBRT to primary tumor, nephrectomy 4 weeks later. Assay used: immunoSEQ multiplex PCR; TCRdb lists only in-frame clones, some missing. The repertoire holds 70,000 to 80,000 clones, 65% to 90% seen once, with 22% in the top ten. Here the sequenced sample was blood, taken from a patient whose treatment included radiotherapy and nephrectomy. Every receptor here comes from a woman aged 50 to 65 with renal cell carcinoma.

The chain combines TRBV11-2 with TRBJ1-2; D uncertain. The CDR3 runs to 14 residues. Trimming pared 5 bases from V and 0 bases from J, leaving 10 bases between. CDR1 SGHAT and CDR2 FQNNGV come from the germline V gene. CDR3 coding DNA: TGTGCCAGCAGCCCTGCTACTACTAACTATGGCTACACCTTC. It codes for CASSPATTNYGYTF.

About this clone itself: Since no conserved phenylalanine or tryptophan closes the CDR3, a read error is the likely cause. V is TRBV7-2 and J is TRBJ1-2; TRBD1 might be the D (5 bases). The germline gives CDR1 SGHTA, CDR2 FQGNSA. V was pared by 0 bases and J by 5 bases, with 13 bases between. The length of the CDR3 is 15 residues. The CDR3 DNA reads as TGTGCCAGCAGCTTAGCGGAGGGACGGATTTATGGCTACACCCTC. Residues: CASSLAEGRIYGYTL.

J is TRBJ1-3 and V is TRBV4-3, with D perhaps TRBD1 (6 bases). The V gene lost 3 bases and the J gene lost 4 bases, with 19 bases spanning the gap. The CDR3 runs to 17 residues. Germline V lookup: CDR1 LGHNA, CDR2 YSLEER. The CDR3 sequence: CASSQSGPGAVGNTIYF. CDR3 in DNA: TGCGCCAGCAGCCAGTCGGGACCGGGGGCGGTGGGAAACACCATATATTTT.

This chain uses TRBV5-6 with TRBJ2-5, with 8 bases matching TRBD2. The germline V gene encodes CDR1 SGHDT and CDR2 YYEEEE. The CDR3 contains 15 residues. Germline trimming cut 0 bases from V and 1 base from J; bases unmatched to any gene: 2. The CDR3 loop is CASSLAGGLQETQYF. DNA for the CDR3: TGTGCCAGCAGCTTGGCGGGGGGGCTCCAAGAGACCCAGTACTTC.

The chain uses TRBV2 and TRBJ2-3; the match to TRBD2 covers 9 bases. CDR3 length: 16 residues. Germline V CDR1 and CDR2: SNHLY, FYNNEI. Losses at the gene ends were 7 bases for V and 0 bases for J; bases not matched to a gene: 8. CDR3 sequence reads: CASTDFGTSSTDTQYF. The CDR3 DNA reads as TGTGCCAGCACCGACTTCGGGACTAGCAGCACAGATACGCAGTATTTT.

The chain couples TRBV19 to TRBJ2-2, with a tentative D call TRBD2 (6 bases). Germline V lookup: CDR1 LNHDA, CDR2 SQIVND (reference sequence). The V gene lost 7 bases and the J gene lost 4 bases, with 19 bases spanning the gap. This CDR3 region has 16 residues. DNA of the CDR3: TGTGCCAGTAAAAACTCCGGGACTGTGGCCACCGGGGAGCTGTTTTTT. Protein: CASKNSGTVATGELFF.

The V and J genes are TRBV27 and TRBJ1-2; TRBD1 is a possible D gene (6 bases). With 3 bases removed from V and 4 bases from J, the gap between germline ends came to 9 bases. The germline CDR1 and CDR2 sequences are MNHEY and SMNVEV (reference sequence). The length of the CDR3 is 13 residues. The CDR3 bases are TGTGCCAGCAGTTTCAGGGGAGTCTATGGCTACACCTTC. It is translated as CASSFRGVYGYTF.

V usage is TRBV19 and J usage is TRBJ2-1; TRBD1 matches 7 bases. With V trimmed by 6 bases and J by 4 bases, 9 bases remained unmatched. Germline V CDR1 and CDR2: LNHDA, SQIVND (reference sequence). CDR3 length: 15 residues. CDR3 sequence (DNA): TGTGCCAGTAGCAGCCAGGACAGGCCGTACAATGAGCAGTTCTTC. The encoded protein is CASSSQDRPYNEQFF.

The chain links TRBV5-4 to TRBJ2-7; D is perhaps TRBD2 (6 bases). Germline values: CDR1 SGHNT, CDR2 YYREEE (reference sequence). The CDR3 is 15 amino acids. V was trimmed by 3 bases and J by 3 bases, leaving 16 bases between them. CDR3 sequence: CASSSGGISLYEQYF. Here the CDR3 DNA reads TGTGCCAGCAGCTCGGGCGGGATTTCACTCTACGAGCAGTACTTC.

The J gene is TRBJ2-1, the V gene TRBV5-1; 8 nucleotides line up with TRBD2. CDR1 and CDR2 (germline): SGHRS, YFSETQ. The CDR3 runs 16 residues. The trim removed 0 bases at V and 13 bases at J, leaving 15 bases unmatched. The CDR3 spells CASSLAGSGADFFQFF. CDR3 nucleotide sequence: TGCGCCAGCAGCTTGGCAGGTAGCGGGGCCGATTTTTTCCAGTTCTTC.

This sequence joins TRBV21-1 and TRBJ2-3; no DNA check was done on the table's D call, TRBD1. TRBV21-1 is termed a pseudogene. The CDR3 contains 16 residues. The CDR3 bases are TGTGCCGGGGGACAGGGAATTCTTGACCACGCAGATACGCAGTATTTT. It yields the protein CAGGQGILDHADTQYF.

The rearrangement uses TRBV4-3 and TRBJ1-6, with 7 bases aligning to TRBD1. The CDR3 loop spans 16 amino acids. The germline gives CDR1 LGHNA, CDR2 YSLEER. V shed 0 bases, J shed 11 bases, and the junction held 10 bases outside the gene matches. The CDR3 loop reads CASSQDRRQGSTPLHF. CDR3 nucleotides: TGCGCCAGCAGCCAAGATCGCCGACAGGGTAGTACACCCCTCCACTTT.

This clone has more than one count but fewer than ten. This sequence joins TRBV10-3 and TRBJ1-2, with a tentative D call TRBD1 (5 bases). Trimming cost V 7 bases and J 0 bases, with 12 bases left between them. The CDR3 sequence is 14 residues long. CDR1 ENHRY and CDR2 SYGVKD come from the germline V gene. The CDR3 DNA reads TGTGCCATCACCGCTGGGACTTCTAACTATGGCTACACCTTC. This translates into CAITAGTSNYGYTF.

This clone showed up just once. The rearrangement links TRBV11-2 to TRBJ1-4; D possibly corresponds to TRBD1 (5 bases). The germline V gene encodes CDR1 SGHAT and CDR2 FQNNGV. The V end lost 4 bases, the J end lost 4 bases, and 13 bases lay between the germline ends. The CDR3 runs to 15 residues. The CDR3 nucleotides read TGTGCCAGCAGCTCCCTACGGGGGGTTAATGAAAAACTGTTTTTT. The encoded protein is CASSSLRGVNEKLFF.

This sequence joins TRBV15 and TRBJ1-1; D may be TRBD1 (6 bases). The germline V and J ends were trimmed by 5 bases and 4 bases, with 17 bases remaining between them. The CDR3 spans 15 residues. CDR1 is LNHNV, CDR2 YYDKDF, per germline (reference sequence). The CDR3 DNA reads TGTGCCACCAGCGCGAGGGGGGCCGGCGGCACTGAAGCTTTCTTT. Protein product: CATSARGAGGTEAFF.

The chain has TRBV6-5 and TRBJ1-3; TRBD1 might be the D (5 bases). V gave up 2 bases and J gave up 2 bases, with 13 bases separating them. Germline V gives CDR1 MNHEY, CDR2 SVGAGI. This CDR3 spans 16 amino acids. CDR3 sequence (DNA): TGTGCCAGCAGTTACCTCTTGAGGGGAGCTGGAAACACCATATATTTT. Protein sequence: CASSYLLRGAGNTIYF.

This rearrangement joins TRBV5-4 to TRBJ2-3; D is ambiguous. The V end lost 2 bases, the J end lost 2 bases, and 0 bases lay between the germline ends. Germline CDR1 SGHNT, CDR2 YYREEE (reference sequence). There are 11 residues in the CDR3. CDR3 sequence (DNA): TGTGCCAGCAGCTTCACAGATACGCAGTATTTT. This encodes CASSFTDTQYF.

V and J are TRBV28 and TRBJ2-3; D remains ambiguous. Germline V gives CDR1 MDHEN, CDR2 SYDVKM. V shed 5 bases and J shed 2 bases, with 11 bases lying between them. This CDR3 contains 14 residues. The CDR3 nucleotides are TGTGCCAGCAGTCATCGGACCTACACAGATACGCAGTATTTT. It translates to CASSHRTYTDTQYF.

The chain links TRBV9 to TRBJ2-1; 8 bases map to TRBD2. Per germline, CDR1 SGDLS and CDR2 YYNGEE. The ends lost 3 bases at V and 3 bases at J; junction bases unmatched: 2. CDR3 length equals 14 residues. Here the CDR3 reads CASSASGSYNEQFF. The CDR3 DNA is TGTGCCAGCAGCGCGAGCGGGAGCTACAATGAGCAGTTCTTC. The full variable domain, rest sourced from reference TRBV9 and TRBJ2-1, is DSGVTQTPKHLITATGQRVTLRCSPRSGDLSVYWYQQSLDQGLQFLIQYYNGEERAKGNILERFSAQQFPDLHSELNLSSLELGDSALYFCASSASGSYNEQFFGPGTRLTVL.

V usage is TRBV5-1 and J usage is TRBJ2-5; D perhaps matches TRBD2 (6 bases). Germline loops: CDR1 SGHRS, CDR2 YFSETQ. V lost 6 bases, J lost 1 base, and 13 bases lay in between. The CDR3 contains 14 residues. The DNA of the CDR3 is TGCGCCAGCATCCGCGGGGATCTCCAAGAGACCCAGTACTTC. Its protein is CASIRGDLQETQYF.

This rearrangement joins TRBV6-5 to TRBJ1-2; 9 bases are shared with TRBD1. This CDR3 spans 14 amino acids. V dropped 0 bases and J dropped 8; count of bases not matched to a gene: 4. The germline V gene encodes CDR1 MNHEY and CDR2 SVGAGI. CDR3 loop: CASSYSTGGRGYTF. The CDR3 bases are TGTGCCAGCAGTTACTCCACAGGGGGCCGGGGCTACACCTTC.

The rearrangement links TRBV10-1 to TRBJ2-3; D unresolved. Trimming took off 8 bases at V and 0 bases at J, with 6 bases between the two ends. Germline V CDR1 and CDR2: WNHNN, SYGVQD (reference sequence). This CDR3 spans 12 amino acids. CDR3 in amino acids: CASGKSTDTQYF. The DNA of the CDR3 is TGCGCCAGCGGAAAAAGCACAGATACGCAGTATTTT.

The chain carries TRBV5-5 and TRBJ2-7, with D possibly matching TRBD1 (5 bases). The CDR3 spans 15 residues. The V gene's germline CDR1 is SGHKS and CDR2 YYEKEE (reference sequence). Between the trimmed V and J ends, which lost 5 bases and 2 bases, there was a span of 17 bases. In DNA form, the CDR3 reads TGTGCCAGCAGGGTGGACACCCTAACTACCTACGAGCAGTACTTC. This gives the protein CASRVDTLTTYEQYF.

The V and J genes are TRBV9 and TRBJ2-7; perhaps TRBD2 as D (5 bases). V lost 3 bases to trimming and J lost 6 bases, with 16 bases between them. CDR3 length equals 14 residues. Germline V gene sequence: CDR1 SGDLS, CDR2 YYNGEE. The CDR3 sequence is CASSARSRDLEQYF. The CDR3 coding sequence is TGTGCCAGCAGCGCGAGGTCCCGGGATCTCGAGCAGTACTTC.